The clone carrying this T cell receptor beta chain was recorded only once. The record originates from a study of blood T cell repertoires in COVID-19. At the level of the study: The origin of the acute and convalescent COVID-19 samples was the United States, Italy and Spain. Sources were T cells, B-cell-depleted T cells, or PBMCs; the material itself was cDNA or gDNA.

Per the study methods: Reference gene primer amplification gave nucleated cell count estimates. Profiling relied on immunoSEQ multiplex PCR, and the TCRdb table lists in-frame clones only, not all of them. That table is the source of V, J and clone size, and D and trimming were worked out from the DNA. The sample shows 130,000 or so clones, 88% of them seen only once. The sample comprised peripheral blood. The sequence derives from a woman in her sixties with acute or convalescent COVID-19.

DNA for the CDR3: TGTGCCAGCAGCACCCAGGGAGGGGTCACTGAAGCTTTCTTT. Amino acids: CASSTQGGVTEAFF. The chain is built from TRBV7-8 and TRBJ1-1, with a possible D match to TRBD1 (5 bases). The CDR3 sequence is 14 residues long. Per germline, CDR1 SGHVS and CDR2 FQNEAQ. Trimming stripped 5 bases from V and 4 bases from J, with 14 bases between. The full variable domain, rest sourced from reference TRBV7-8 and TRBJ1-1, is GAGVSQSPRYKVAKRGQDVALRCDPISGHVSLFWYQQALGQGPEFLTYFQNEAQLDKSGLPSDRFFAERPEGSVSTLKIQRTQQEDSAVYLCASSTQGGVTEAFFGQGTRLTVV.